This TCR beta chain was recovered during a study of blood T cell repertoires in COVID-19. Study background: COVID-19 samples, acute and convalescent, were from the United States, Italy and Spain. Sample material is recorded as cDNA or gDNA derived from T cells, B-cell-depleted T cells, or PBMCs.

Enrollees, roughly 18 to 89 years old, lived in approximately 25 US areas. The V gene's germline CDR1 is LGHNA and CDR2 YSLEER. The CDR3 runs to 17 residues. The V end was cut by 0 bases, the J end by 1 base, with 12 bases between. Clones were read by immunoSEQ multiplex PCR, and TCRdb kept only the in-frame ones, dropping some. The sample yields some 150,000 clones, over 75% seen once. This receptor was identified in a woman younger than 45 with acute COVID-19. Sequenced: PBMCs or T cells enriched from blood (not recorded which). The chain recombines TRBV4-3 with TRBJ2-2, with D maybe TRBD2 (6 bases). CDR3 region: CASSQDFGGVNTGELFF. The CDR3 DNA is TGCGCCAGCAGCCAAGATTTTGGCGGGGTGAACACCGGGGAGCTGTTTTTT.